These 6 T cell receptor beta chains share one sample of origin, sequenced in a study of regulatory T cells in long-lasting Graves disease. Regarding time point: persistent/refractory GD, antithyroid drugs over 5 years with positive TRAb. PBMC RNA was the source of the TCR library. The authors built TCR beta libraries using iRepertoire HTBI primers and Arm-PCR of CDR3 regions. TCRdb reprocessed the multiplex PCR reads with MiXCR, giving one entry per CDR3 protein. This table holds some 370,000 distinct CDR3 sequences, around 21% found once. The input for sequencing was peripheral blood mononuclear cells (PBMCs), taken when the disease was refractory, from a patient treated with antithyroid drugs. These TCRs come from a female donor with Graves disease.

This clonotype has more than one count but fewer than ten. The chain joins TRBV7-2 to TRBJ2-2; 11 nucleotides agree with TRBD1. Unmatched junction bases numbered 3, after V lost 1 base and J lost 5 bases. CDR1 is SGHTA, CDR2 FQGNSA, per germline. CDR3 size: 16 residues. As DNA, the CDR3 is TGTGCCAGCAGCTTAGTGGGACAGGGGGATACCGGGGAGCTGTTTTTT. Its translation: CASSLVGQGDTGELFF. Full variable domain (outside the CDR3, taken from reference TRBV7-2 and TRBJ2-2): GAGVSQSPSNKVTEKGKDVELRCDPISGHTALYWYRQSLGQGLEFLIYFQGNSAPDKSGLPSDRFSAERTGGSVSTLTIQRTQQEDSAVYLCASSLVGQGDTGELFFGEGSRLTVL.

Ten or more counts support this clonotype. This chain links TRBV7-2 with TRBJ2-7; 11 bases align to TRBD2. This CDR3 is built from 17 residues. From germline, CDR1 is SGHTA and CDR2 FQGNSA. The trim removed 1 base at V and 3 bases at J, leaving 8 bases unmatched. DNA for the CDR3: TGTGCCAGCAGCTTAGAACTAGCGGGAGCGGCCAGCTACGAGCAGTACTTC. It translates to CASSLELAGAASYEQYF.

There are many counts of this clonotype. This sequence joins TRBV2 and TRBJ1-2, with D uncertain. This CDR3 comprises 14 residues. The germline V gene has CDR1 SNHLY and CDR2 FYNNEI. Deletions cut 9 bases from V and 0 bases from J, with 14 bases between. For the CDR3, the DNA is TGTGCCAGTGGACCCAGGCAGTCTAACTATGGCTACACCTTC. It is translated as CASGPRQSNYGYTF.

This clonotype has a count of ten or more. The rearrangement links TRBV7-2 to TRBJ2-4; D tentatively fits TRBD1 or TRBD2 (5 bases each). Germline CDR1 and CDR2: SGHTA and FQGNSA. V lost 3 bases, J lost 4 bases, and 16 bases lay in between. The CDR3 runs to 16 residues. The CDR3 reads CASSLARGVGKNIQYF. DNA for the CDR3: TGTGCCAGCAGCTTGGCGAGAGGGGTAGGGAAAAACATTCAGTACTTC.

This clonotype showed up just a few times. This chain links TRBV19 with TRBJ1-2; 7 bases agree with TRBD1. Per germline, CDR1 LNHDA and CDR2 SQIVND (reference sequence). The CDR3 spans 11 residues. In DNA, the CDR3 is TGTGTCACCGGGACAGTCTATGGCTACACCTTC. It specifies CVTGTVYGYTF. The full variable domain, rest sourced from reference TRBV19 and TRBJ1-2, is DGGITQSPKYLFRKEGQNVTLSCEQNLNHDAMYWYRQDPGQGLRLIYYSQIVNDFQKGDIAEGYSVSREKKESFPLTVTSAQKNPTAFYLCVTGTVYGYTFGSGTRLTVV.

This sequence joins TRBV7-8 and TRBJ2-4; D is possibly TRBD2 (5 bases). The V gene's germline CDR1 is SGHVS and CDR2 FQNEAQ. The V end was cut by 4 bases, the J end by 0 bases, with 22 bases between. There are 19 residues in the CDR3. The CDR3 region has the DNA TGTGCCAGCAGCTCCAACATCGGAGTGGGAGACCTAGCCAAAAACATTCAGTACTTC. This sequence encodes CASSSNIGVGDLAKNIQYF.